This TCR beta chain was recorded in a study of cytomegalovirus exposure and HLA in healthy donors. PCR involved 60 Vbeta and 13 Jbeta primers. TCRdb's table, derived via immunoSEQ multiplex PCR, lists solely in-frame clones and lacks some. Of about 140,000 clones in the sample, approximately 79% were seen once. J was trimmed by 0 bases and V by 4 bases; bases with no gene match: 2. The germline CDR1 and CDR2 sequences are ENHRY and SYGVKD. The CDR3 length is 16 residues. Sequencing was performed on PBMCs. The chain carries TRBV10-3 and TRBJ1-6; TRBD1 matches at 8 bases. The receptor was isolated from a male donor in good health and CMV-seronegative. The CDR3 protein is CAISGTGSSYNSPLHF. CDR3 sequence (DNA): TGTGCCATCAGTGGGACAGGGAGCTCCTATAATTCACCCCTCCACTTT.